This is a list of T cell receptor beta chains from one sample in a study of blood T cell repertoires in COVID-19. Clones were read by immunoSEQ multiplex PCR, and TCRdb kept only the in-frame ones, dropping some. This sample has about 220,000 clones, with 88% found just once. Sequencing was done on a sample of PBMCs or T cells enriched from blood (not recorded which). These receptors were taken from a woman between 45 and 60 years old with acute COVID-19. Both conserved end residues are part of each CDR3. Each record gives: V gene, J gene, D gene, clone size, CDR3 DNA, CDR3 protein. A D gene is named only where the DNA matches it firmly. Size tells how often a clone was seen (once, few, many) or the class of an expanded clone, and some rows leave it out.

v_call: TRBV15
j_call: TRBJ1-2
d_call: TRBD1
clone_size: few
cdr3_nt: TGTGCCACCAGCAGGGACAGGTCCTATGGCTACACCTTC
cdr3_aa: CATSRDRSYGYTF

v_call: TRBV9
j_call: TRBJ1-1
d_call: .
clone_size: .
cdr3_nt: TGTGCCAGCAGCCCCCCTCCGGGGGTAAGAGGGGCTTTCTTT
cdr3_aa: CASSPPPGVRGAFF

v_call: TRBV29-1
j_call: TRBJ1-1
d_call: .
clone_size: .
cdr3_nt: TGCAGCGTTGCTGGGGTGGGATCCCGGGGCACTGAAGCTTTCTTT
cdr3_aa: CSVAGVGSRGTEAFF

v_call: TRBV10-3
j_call: TRBJ2-3
d_call: TRBD2
clone_size: .
cdr3_nt: TGTGCCATCAGGTCGGGACTAGCGGGACCTAGCACAGATACGCAGTATTTT
cdr3_aa: CAIRSGLAGPSTDTQYF

v_call: TRBV6-5
j_call: TRBJ2-1
d_call: TRBD2
clone_size: .
cdr3_nt: TGTGCCAGCCGACCTCCCGGGACTAGCGACGAGCAGTTCTTC
cdr3_aa: CASRPPGTSDEQFF

v_call: TRBV18
j_call: TRBJ2-5
d_call: TRBD2
clone_size: once
cdr3_nt: TGTGCCAGCTCACCGACTAGCGGGAGTATCGGAGAGACCCAGTACTTC
cdr3_aa: CASSPTSGSIGETQYF

v_call: TRBV4-2
j_call: TRBJ1-2
d_call: .
clone_size: .
cdr3_nt: TGTGCCAGCAGCCAAGCTTCAGGGGAGCGGTATGGCTACACCTTC
cdr3_aa: CASSQASGERYGYTF

v_call: TRBV18
j_call: TRBJ2-5
d_call: TRBD2
clone_size: .
cdr3_nt: TGTGCCAGCTCACTCACTAGCGGGAGAACGGCAGAGACCCAGTACTTC
cdr3_aa: CASSLTSGRTAETQYF

v_call: TRBV28
j_call: TRBJ2-7
d_call: TRBD1
clone_size: .
cdr3_nt: TGTGCCAGCAGTCGTCCCGGGACAGGGATCCACTACGAGCAGTACTTC
cdr3_aa: CASSRPGTGIHYEQYF

v_call: TRBV2
j_call: TRBJ1-4
d_call: TRBD1
clone_size: .
cdr3_nt: TGTGCCAGCAGTGTAGGGACAGAGCATAATGAAAAACTGTTTTTT
cdr3_aa: CASSVGTEHNEKLFF